One sample yielded the 5 T cell receptor beta chains listed below, sequenced in a study of T cells in Graves' hyperthyroidism and ophthalmopathy. TCR beta CDR3 regions were amplified from RNA. The TCR CDR3 first-round RT-PCR relied on the HTBI primer set. Each CDR3 protein gets one entry after TCRdb re-called the multiplex PCR reads with MiXCR. Counted here are a few hundred thousand distinct CDR3 sequences, approximately 48% occurring once; the ten biggest clones make up about 45%. Sequencing input: peripheral blood or thyroid tissue (not recorded which). These receptors originate from an adult woman with Graves' disease, either hyperthyroidism or ophthalmopathy (not recorded which).

The V call is TRBV10-3, the J call TRBJ2-5; D not certain. This CDR3 has 19 amino acids. CDR1 ENHRY and CDR2 SYGVKD come from the germline V gene. The V gene lost 0 bases and the J gene lost 2 bases, with 22 bases spanning the gap. CDR3 sequence (DNA): TGTGCCATCAGTGAGTCTCAGTCCTCGGTGGGCGTCCCACAAGAGACCCAGTACTTC. Its protein is CAISESQSSVGVPQETQYF.

The chain has TRBV7-8 and TRBJ2-5; the D is unclear. Germline V lookup: CDR1 SGHVS, CDR2 FQNEAQ. The CDR3 has 13 amino acids. The V end lost 0 bases, the J end lost 9 bases, and 11 bases lay between the germline ends. The CDR3 protein is CASSLALHQPQYF. CDR3 nucleotide sequence: TGTGCCAGCAGCTTAGCGCTTCATCAGCCCCAGTACTTC.

There are many counts of this clonotype. The chain uses TRBV12-3 or TRBV12-4 and TRBJ2-7; 7 bases map to TRBD1. This CDR3 is built from 13 residues. Trimming removed 7 bases from V and 3 bases from J; junction bases left unmatched: 6. CDR3 residues: CASTPTGFYEQYF. The CDR3 DNA follows: TGTGCCAGCACCCCGACAGGGTTCTACGAGCAGTACTTC.

The sample holds many counts of this clonotype. The chain combines TRBV20-1 with TRBJ2-7; D perhaps matches TRBD1 (7 bases). The germline V gene encodes CDR1 DFQATT and CDR2 SNEGSKA (reference sequence). This CDR3 spans 13 amino acids. Trimming took off 8 bases at V and 2 bases at J, with 16 bases between the two ends. The CDR3 coding sequence is TGCAGTTCCCCCGGGGGACAGACCTACGAGCAGTACTTC. Protein sequence: CSSPGGQTYEQYF.

A single count supports this clonotype. The DNA is omitted, as the CDR3 cannot be located on it reliably, and the CDR3 follows TCRdb's listing. The rearrangement uses TRBV25-1 and TRBJ1-5. The V gene's germline CDR1 is MGHDK and CDR2 SYGVNS. A total of 19 residues make up the CDR3, ends included. CDR3 sequence: CDSSIYLCSVGDSNQPQHF.